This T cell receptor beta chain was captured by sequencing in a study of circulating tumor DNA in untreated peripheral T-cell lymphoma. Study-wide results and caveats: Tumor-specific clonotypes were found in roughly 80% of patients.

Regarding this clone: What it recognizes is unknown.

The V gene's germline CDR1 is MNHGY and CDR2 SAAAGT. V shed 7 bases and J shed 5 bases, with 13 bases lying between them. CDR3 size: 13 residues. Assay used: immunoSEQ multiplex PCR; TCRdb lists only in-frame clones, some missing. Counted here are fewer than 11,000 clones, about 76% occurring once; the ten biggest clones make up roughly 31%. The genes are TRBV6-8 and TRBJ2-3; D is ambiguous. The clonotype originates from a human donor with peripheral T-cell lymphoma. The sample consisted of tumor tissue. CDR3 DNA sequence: TGTGCCAGCATTCCTCCCACTCGAGATACGCAGTATTTT. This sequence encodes CASIPPTRDTQYF.